The present entry profiles one T cell receptor (beta chain) with its context. This clonotype was picked up a small number of times. It lacks a known antigen. One base away there is no much larger clone; base qualities are not given. The data stem from a study of response to subunit inactivated influenza vaccine (dated by TCRdb to 2016 to 2018). Regarding the complete study: To follow how T cells responded to a trivalent subunit inactivated influenza vaccine, the researchers relied on deep quantitative profiling of the T cell receptor repertoire. Results the study describes overall, beyond this receptor: The authors suggested that each seasonal influenza vaccination may recruit only a limited number of new T cells.

Libraries were built with RT-PCR. The sequencing machine was an Illumina HiSeq 2500. TCRdb took the public reads, trimmed them with fastp at Q25, ran MiXCR for clone calling and kept in-frame beta chains. Every distinct CDR3 protein forms one entry, paired with its most common genes and DNA. In this sample the table shows about 570,000 distinct CDR3 sequences, approximately 11% of which occur a single time. The ten largest account for 9.5% to 12% of the sample. Taken from the germline V gene, the CDR1 and CDR2 loops are MDHEN and SYDVKM. Trimming at the junction amounts to 2 bases on V and 7 bases on J, and the germline ends lie 11 bases apart. The CDR3 runs 13 residues from the cysteine to the phenylalanine. The sequence is cut down to CDR3 DNA, 39 bases in frame from base 1. The data were also submitted as part of a second study, on T cells expressing NK-cell markers. The second study also describes: TCR beta cDNA libraries were prepared using 5'RACE template switching, which introduced a universal primer site and unique molecular identifiers. Three sorted T-cell subsets (CD3+CD56+NKG2C+, CD3+CD56+NKG2C- and CD3+CD56-NKG2C+) from fewer than 10 donors had their TCR beta-chain repertoires profiled. Among the eight sequenced donors, seven were HCMV-seropositive and one was HCMV-seronegative. To restrict sorting to alphabetaTCR-expressing T cells, an anti-gammadeltaTCR antibody was added in several experiments. In more than 5 donors, the dominant CD3+CD56+NKG2C+ clonotypes ranked among the top 10 CD8+ clonotypes, making up roughly 1.0-8% of CD8+ T cells. Those dominant clonotypes were again the most abundant among CD3+CD56-NKG2C+ cells in a handful of donors, at about 28.3-65%. Whether the expanded NKG2C-expressing T cell clones were specific for HCMV antigens remained unclear. The eight sequenced donors were randomly selected healthy volunteers, three men and five women. HCMV-specific IgG was detected in serum with a commercial ELISA kit to determine HCMV serostatus. Peripheral blood mononuclear cells were isolated from blood by Ficoll density gradient centrifugation. For over five donors, bulk peripheral blood T-cell repertoires were also sequenced from unsorted PBMC. Synthesis of cDNA was primed from the TCR beta constant segment and was followed by two consecutive PCR amplification steps. Illumina HiSeq 2000/2500, MiSeq or NextSeq was used to sequence libraries as 2 x 150 bp reads. MIGEC was used to demultiplex reads and group the reads by UMI, and MiTCR was used to assemble and quantify clonotypes. Only TCR cDNA sequences supported by at least two reads were kept to exclude erroneous sequences. The tcR package was used for downstream repertoire analysis, and clonotypes were matched between fractions using CDR3 nucleotide sequence together with V segment. VDJmatch was used to annotate antigen specificity against VDJdb, with one amino acid substitution allowed in CDR3.

The receptor chain draws on TRBV28 and TRBJ1-2, with TRBD1 perhaps the D gene, on 5 matching bases. The sample was PBMCs from blood, taken on the day of vaccination. The sequence was collected from a man aged 45-65 years who received an inactivated influenza vaccine. Donor details come from another sample of the same person, matched by shared clones. The sequenced DNA is TGTGCCAGCAGTTTAATCAGGGTTGGTGGCTACACCTTC. The encoded protein is CASSLIRVGGYTF.